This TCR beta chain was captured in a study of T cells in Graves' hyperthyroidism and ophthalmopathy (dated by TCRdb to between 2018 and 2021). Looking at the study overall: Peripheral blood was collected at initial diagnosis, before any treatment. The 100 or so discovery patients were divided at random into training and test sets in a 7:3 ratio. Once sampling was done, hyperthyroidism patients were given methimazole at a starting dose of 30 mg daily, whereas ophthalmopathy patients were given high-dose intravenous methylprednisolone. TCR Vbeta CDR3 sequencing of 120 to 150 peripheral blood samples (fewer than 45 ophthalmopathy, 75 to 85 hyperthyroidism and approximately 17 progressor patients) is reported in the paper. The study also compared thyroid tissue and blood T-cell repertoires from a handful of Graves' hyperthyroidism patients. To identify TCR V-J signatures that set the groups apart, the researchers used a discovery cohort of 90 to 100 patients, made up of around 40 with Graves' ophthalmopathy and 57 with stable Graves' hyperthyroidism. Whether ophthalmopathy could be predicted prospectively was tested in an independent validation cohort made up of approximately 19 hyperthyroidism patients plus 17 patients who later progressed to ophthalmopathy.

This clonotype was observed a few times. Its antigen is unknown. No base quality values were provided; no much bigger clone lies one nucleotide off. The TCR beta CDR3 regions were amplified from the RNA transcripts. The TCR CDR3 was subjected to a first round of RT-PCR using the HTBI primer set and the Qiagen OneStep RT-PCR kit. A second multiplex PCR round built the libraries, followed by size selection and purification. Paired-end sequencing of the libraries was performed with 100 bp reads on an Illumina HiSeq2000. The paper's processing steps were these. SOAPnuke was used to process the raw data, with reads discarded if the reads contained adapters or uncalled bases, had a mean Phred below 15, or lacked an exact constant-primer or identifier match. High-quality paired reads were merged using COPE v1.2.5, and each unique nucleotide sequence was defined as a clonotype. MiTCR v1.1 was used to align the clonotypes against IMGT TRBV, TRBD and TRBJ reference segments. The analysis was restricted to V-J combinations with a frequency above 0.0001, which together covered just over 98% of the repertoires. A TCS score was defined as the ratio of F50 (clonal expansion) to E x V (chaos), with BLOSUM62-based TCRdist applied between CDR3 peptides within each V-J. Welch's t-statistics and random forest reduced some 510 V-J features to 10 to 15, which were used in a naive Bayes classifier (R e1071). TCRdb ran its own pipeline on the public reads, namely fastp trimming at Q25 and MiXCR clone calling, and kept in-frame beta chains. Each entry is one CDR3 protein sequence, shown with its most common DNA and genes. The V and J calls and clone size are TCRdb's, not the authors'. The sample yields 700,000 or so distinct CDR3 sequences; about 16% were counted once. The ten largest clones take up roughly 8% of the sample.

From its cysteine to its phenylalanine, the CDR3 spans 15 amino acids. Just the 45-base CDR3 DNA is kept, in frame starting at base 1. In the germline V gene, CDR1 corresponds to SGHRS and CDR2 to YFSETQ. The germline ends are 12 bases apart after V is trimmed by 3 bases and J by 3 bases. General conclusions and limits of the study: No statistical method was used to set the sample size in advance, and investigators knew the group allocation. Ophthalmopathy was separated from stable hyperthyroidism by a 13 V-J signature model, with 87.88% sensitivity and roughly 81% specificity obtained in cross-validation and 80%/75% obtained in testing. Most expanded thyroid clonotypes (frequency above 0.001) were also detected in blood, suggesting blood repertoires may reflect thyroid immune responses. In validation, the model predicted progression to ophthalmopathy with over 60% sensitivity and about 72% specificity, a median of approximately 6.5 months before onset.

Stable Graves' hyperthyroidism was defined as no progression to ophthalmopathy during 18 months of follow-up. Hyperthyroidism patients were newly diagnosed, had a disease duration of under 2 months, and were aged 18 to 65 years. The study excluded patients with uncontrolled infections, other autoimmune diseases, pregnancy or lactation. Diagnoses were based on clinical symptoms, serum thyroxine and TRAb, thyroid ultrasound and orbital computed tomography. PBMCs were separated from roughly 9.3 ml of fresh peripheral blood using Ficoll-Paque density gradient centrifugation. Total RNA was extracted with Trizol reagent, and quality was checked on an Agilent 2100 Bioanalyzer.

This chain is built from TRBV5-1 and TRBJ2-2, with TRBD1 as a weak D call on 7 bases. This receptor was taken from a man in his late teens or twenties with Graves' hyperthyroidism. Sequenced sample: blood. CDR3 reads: CASSSRGTDTGELFF. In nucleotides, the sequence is TGCGCCAGCAGCTCACGCGGGACAGACACCGGGGAGCTGTTTTTT.